This TCR beta chain emerged from a study of identical twins. Study results and caveats: Invariant MAIT and iNKT cells are populations that could partly confound zero-insertion analyses.

V lost 2 bases to trimming and J lost 4 bases, with 15 bases between them. The CDR3 has 15 residues. Looked up from germline, CDR1 is PRHDT and CDR2 is FYEKMQ (reference sequence). TCRdb passed the 5' RACE reads through MiXCR, listing each CDR3 protein once. Seen here are some 560,000 distinct CDR3 sequences, nearly 10% observed once, and the top ten hold under 3.5%. Of note for this clonotype: The antigen is unknown.

This sample also appeared in a second study, on yellow fever vaccine responses in identical twins.

The chain has TRBV13 and TRBJ2-7, with D perhaps being TRBD1 or TRBD2 (5 bases each). Sequenced input: PBMCs. This receptor was taken from a woman aged 18-30 years in good health. The CDR3 DNA sequence: TGTGCCAGCAGCTTATTAGGGACGGGGCAATACGAGCAGTACTTC. Translating gives CASSLLGTGQYEQYF.